The text below deals with one T cell receptor (beta chain). Its antigen is not known. TCRdb processed the 5' RACE reads anew with MiXCR; each CDR3 protein has one entry. The data contain 400,000 to 650,000 distinct CDR3 sequences, roughly a fifth of them seen just once; the ten biggest clones take up about 17%. This sample was included in a study of T cells after yellow fever vaccination. Germline lookup yields CDR1 MNHEY and CDR2 SMNVEV (reference sequence). CDR3 length: 16 residues. Trimming took off 2 bases at V and 4 bases at J, with 12 bases between the two ends. Whole-study results and caveats: Weaker in magnitude, the secondary response showed a faster peak on day 5 versus 15.

The sequence came from a man between 18 and 35 years old who received the YFV17D yellow fever vaccine. The sample consisted of PBMCs, taken less than 25 days after the first yellow fever vaccination. The rearrangement links TRBV27 to TRBJ2-6, with D hard to call. CDR3 nucleotide sequence: TGTGCCAGCAGTTTACCCACAATCCCCGGGGCCAACGTCCTGACTTTC. Its translation is CASSLPTIPGANVLTF. The whole variable domain, remainder taken from reference TRBV27 and TRBJ2-6, is EAQVTQNPRYLITVTGKKLTVTCSQNMNHEYMSWYRQDPGLGLRQIYYSMNVEVTDKGDVPEGYKVSRKEKRNFPLILESPSPNQTSLYFCASSLPTIPGANVLTFGAGSRLTVL.